Here is one T cell receptor beta chain with its context. The sample belongs to a study of blood T cell repertoires in COVID-19. Across the study: COVID-19 samples collected from the United States, Italy and Spain covered acute and convalescent phases. The cDNA or gDNA used as material had been derived from T cells, B-cell-depleted T cells, or PBMCs.

Per the authors' pipeline: Using reference gene primer amplification, nucleated cell counts were estimated. The table came from immunoSEQ multiplex PCR; TCRdb's copy has only in-frame clones and leaves some out. Clone size and the V and J calls come from that table; the DNA yielded D and trimming. Of about 190,000 clones detected, 70% to 80% appear once; the ten largest clones hold around 12%. Germline loops: CDR1 GTSNPN, CDR2 SVGIG (reference sequence). V lost 2 bases and J lost 2; bases outside the gene matches: 9. The CDR3 is 16 amino acids. The source of this sequence is a woman aged 50 to 60 with acute or convalescent COVID-19. The chain has TRBV30 and TRBJ2-1; 7 bases match TRBD2. What was sequenced was peripheral blood. CDR3 in amino acids: CAWSWVGGLAYNEQFF. DNA for the CDR3: TGTGCCTGGAGTTGGGTGGGAGGACTAGCCTACAATGAGCAGTTCTTC.